The 28 T cell receptor beta chains listed next were all sequenced from one sample in a study of control samples from healthy donors and cancer patients. TCRdb keeps only in-frame clones here, not all; method: immunoSEQ multiplex PCR. The sample holds some 140,000 clones, roughly 89% seen once. The specimen sequenced was blood. The receptors here all came from a man aged 25-45 years in good health.

This chain connects TRBV4-1 to TRBJ2-2, with a possible D match to TRBD1 (5 bases). Trimming left V 0 bases short and J 3 bases short, with 8 bases between. The CDR3 runs to 15 residues. Germline V gene lookup returns CDR1 MGHRA and CDR2 YSYEKL. The CDR3 loop is CASSQEYRYTGELFF. The CDR3 bases are TGCGCCAGCAGCCAAGAATACAGGTACACCGGGGAGCTGTTTTTT.

The V call is TRBV19, the J call TRBJ2-2; no clear D gene. CDR3 length: 14 residues. Deletions cut 7 bases from V and 7 bases from J, with 16 bases between. Germline lookup yields CDR1 LNHDA and CDR2 SQIVND (reference sequence). The DNA of the CDR3 is TGTGCCAGTAAGCAGAATATCATTTACGGGGAGCTGTTTTTT. Translating it yields CASKQNIIYGELFF.

The V gene is TRBV28, the J gene TRBJ2-3; D might be TRBD1 (5 bases). In germline, CDR1 is MDHEN, CDR2 SYDVKM. The CDR3 extends over 15 amino acids. V lost 4 bases, J lost 1 base, and 12 bases lay in between. The CDR3 nucleotides read TGTGCCAGCAGTTCTCGAGTAGGGGGCACAGATACGCAGTATTTT. Translation: CASSSRVGGTDTQYF.

This sequence joins TRBV6-6 and TRBJ2-2; D not certain. CDR3 length equals 16 residues. V lost 6 bases, J lost 0 bases, and 14 bases lay in between. Germline V gene data show CDR1 as MNHNY and CDR2 as SVGAGI (reference sequence). The CDR3 region has the DNA TGTGCCAGCAGCCCCGTCAACTCGGCGAACACCGGGGAGCTGTTTTTT. Amino acid sequence: CASSPVNSANTGELFF.

The chain has TRBV15 and TRBJ1-2; D remains unclear. The ends were cut back, 11 bases at V and 0 bases at J, with 10 bases in the middle. CDR3 length equals 12 residues. CDR1 is LNHNV, CDR2 YYDKDF, per germline (reference sequence). CDR3 amino acids: CARQETNYGYTF. The CDR3 DNA reads as TGTGCCCGACAAGAGACTAACTATGGCTACACCTTC.

The rearrangement joins TRBV5-5 to TRBJ2-3, with 9 bases aligning to TRBD2. Germline assignment: CDR1 SGHKS and CDR2 YYEKEE (reference sequence). CDR3 length: 16 residues. Unmatched junction bases numbered 8, after V lost 4 bases and J lost 2 bases. This CDR3 reads CASSSVAGVLTDTQYF. The CDR3 nucleotides read TGTGCCAGCAGCAGTGTAGCGGGAGTTCTCACAGATACGCAGTATTTT.

The V call is TRBV7-9, the J call TRBJ1-4, with D perhaps matching TRBD1 (5 bases). CDR1 SEHNR and CDR2 FQNEAQ come from the germline V gene (reference sequence). The CDR3 is 14 residues long. V was trimmed by 2 bases and J by 4 bases, leaving 8 bases between them. For the CDR3, the DNA is TGTGCCAGCAGCTTAAGGCAGGGTAATGAAAAACTGTTTTTT. This gives the protein CASSLRQGNEKLFF.

The CDR3 nucleotides read TGTGCCACCAGCCTGGGACGAAACACTGAAGCTTTCTTT. The encoded protein is CATSLGRNTEAFF. The chain carries TRBV24-1 and TRBJ1-1; a weak D match, TRBD1 (5 bases). Germline V gene lookup returns CDR1 KGHDR and CDR2 SFDVKD. V lost 7 bases and J 2 bases, leaving 10 bases between the germline ends. The CDR3 totals 13 residues.

This sequence joins TRBV11-3 and TRBJ2-1, with TRBD2 matching over 10 bases. Germline V gene sequence: CDR1 SGHNT, CDR2 YENEEA. The V segment lost 3 bases and the J segment 8 bases; nucleotides outside the gene matches: 10. This CDR3 has 16 residues. The CDR3 region has the DNA TGTGCCAGCAGCTTGGGAGCGGGAGGGCCTTGGGATGAGCAGTTCTTC. Its translation is CASSLGAGGPWDEQFF.

Here the CDR3 reads CASSPTGTDYGYTF. Written as DNA, the CDR3 is TGTGCCAGCAGCCCGACAGGGACGGACTATGGCTACACCTTC. The chain combines TRBV28 with TRBJ1-2; 7 nucleotides align to TRBD1. Trimming took 6 bases from V and 3 from J; bases not matched to a gene: 7. There are 14 residues in the CDR3. Germline CDR1 reads MDHEN; CDR2 reads SYDVKM.

In its sample, this clone was seen a few times. The chain recombines TRBV11-2 with TRBJ1-3; 10 bases line up with TRBD1. After removal of 2 bases from V and 4 bases from J, the junction contained 5 bases not matched to a gene. The CDR3 length is 16 residues. The V gene's germline CDR1 is SGHAT and CDR2 FQNNGV. The CDR3 region is CASSLIWGQGGNTIYF. The CDR3, as DNA: TGTGCCAGCAGCTTAATTTGGGGACAGGGGGGAAACACCATATATTTT.

This clone was seen a single time. This chain uses TRBV28 with TRBJ1-2; perhaps TRBD1 as D (5 bases). V lost 5 bases to trimming and J lost 4 bases, with 11 bases between them. This CDR3 spans 13 amino acids. Germline CDR1 and CDR2: MDHEN and SYDVKM. The CDR3 region is CASSPTEPYGYTF. Written as DNA, the CDR3 is TGTGCCAGCAGTCCGACAGAGCCCTATGGCTACACCTTC.

The gene calls are TRBV6-6 and TRBJ2-6; D is possibly TRBD2 (5 bases). The germline CDR1 and CDR2 sequences are MNHNY and SVGAGI (reference sequence). Trimming removed 10 bases at V and 4 bases at J, with 14 bases between. The CDR3 is 14 residues long. The CDR3 is CATEFPGGANVLTF. The DNA of the CDR3 is TGTGCCACCGAGTTCCCGGGAGGGGCCAACGTCCTGACTTTC.

The CDR3 protein is CASRGGTSDSYNEQFF. CDR3 sequence (DNA): TGTGCCAGCAGGGGGGGGACTAGCGATTCCTACAATGAGCAGTTCTTC. The rearrangement joins TRBV2 to TRBJ2-1, with TRBD2 identical over 10 bases. Germline loops: CDR1 SNHLY, CDR2 FYNNEI. V lost 6 bases to trimming and J lost 1 base; unmatched junction nucleotides: 6. The CDR3 loop spans 16 amino acids.

The J gene is TRBJ2-6, the V gene TRBV12-3 or TRBV12-4; no definite D call. V lost 8 bases and J lost 1, with 6 bases in between. The CDR3 is made up of 13 amino acids. CDR3 loop: CASSGSGANVLTF. In nucleotides, the CDR3 is TGTGCCAGCTCCGGTTCTGGGGCCAACGTCCTGACTTTC.

The V call is TRBV28, the J call TRBJ2-7; 10 nucleotides agree with TRBD2. The trim removed 6 bases at V and 4 bases at J, leaving 6 bases unmatched. Germline V lookup: CDR1 MDHEN, CDR2 SYDVKM. This CDR3 comprises 14 residues. The CDR3 coding sequence is TGTGCCAGCAGACCCGCTAGCGGGAGTTACGAGCAGTACTTC. This gives the protein CASRPASGSYEQYF.

J is TRBJ1-5 and V is TRBV7-8; 8 positions agree with TRBD1. The CDR3 totals 18 residues. J lost 2 bases, V lost 3 bases, and 12 bases had no gene match. Germline CDR1 SGHVS, CDR2 FQNEAQ. In DNA form, the CDR3 reads TGTGCCAGCAGCTTGATCGTAGGACCGGGACAGGGCAATCAGCCCCAGCATTTT. It yields the protein CASSLIVGPGQGNQPQHF.

This chain uses TRBV12-3 or TRBV12-4 with TRBJ1-6; D is unresolved. The CDR3 is made up of 13 amino acids. The V end was cut by 3 bases, the J end by 3 bases, with 3 bases between. CDR3 DNA sequence: TGTGCCAGCAGTTTGGACTATAATTCACCCCTCCACTTT. Its protein is CASSLDYNSPLHF.

This chain links TRBV3-1 (or the pseudogene TRBV3-2) with TRBJ1-6; TRBD1 might be the D (5 bases). The length of the CDR3 is 17 residues. V lost 4 bases and J lost 0, with 13 bases in between. Looked up from germline, CDR1 is LGHDT and CDR2 is YNNKEL (reference sequence). As DNA, the CDR3 is TGTGCCAGCAGCCCGGACATCTTTCGCTCCTATAATTCACCCCTCCACTTT. Protein product: CASSPDIFRSYNSPLHF.

V usage is TRBV4-2 and J usage is TRBJ1-6; 8 positions agree with TRBD1. Trimming took 0 bases from V and 10 from J; bases not matched to a gene: 8. CDR1 and CDR2 (germline): LGHNA, YNFKEQ. The CDR3 covers 16 residues. CDR3 loop: CASSQDATGERSPLHF. In nucleotides, the CDR3 is TGTGCCAGCAGCCAAGATGCGACAGGGGAAAGGTCACCCCTCCACTTT.

The genes are TRBV6-5 and TRBJ2-3, with 10 bases fitting TRBD2. This CDR3 spans 15 amino acids. CDR1 and CDR2 from the germline V gene are MNHEY and SVGAGI. V shed 5 bases, J shed 5 bases, and the junction held 7 bases outside the gene matches. CDR3 in amino acids: CASSNSGRAIDTQYF. The DNA for the CDR3 is TGTGCCAGCAGTAACAGCGGGAGGGCCATAGATACGCAGTATTTT.

The chain has TRBV2 and TRBJ1-4; D gene uncertain. The CDR3 runs to 16 residues. V was shortened by 5 bases and J by 3 bases, with 16 bases between the two germline ends. Germline lookup yields CDR1 SNHLY and CDR2 FYNNEI. DNA of the CDR3: TGTGCCAGCAGTTTAAGAGCCCTTGTAGCTAATGAAAAACTGTTTTTT. It specifies CASSLRALVANEKLFF.

The V call is TRBV29-1, the J call TRBJ2-7; 8 nucleotides agree with TRBD1. J lost 2 bases, V lost 4 bases, and 10 bases had no gene match. CDR3 size: 15 residues. CDR1 is SQVTM, CDR2 ANQGSEA, per germline. The chain's CDR3 is CSVGAGTGITYEQYF. CDR3 in DNA: TGCAGCGTTGGGGCCGGGACAGGTATTACCTACGAGCAGTACTTC.

V usage is TRBV10-2 and J usage is TRBJ1-1, with 7 bases lining up with TRBD1. The trim removed 4 bases at V and 1 base at J, leaving 0 bases unmatched. Germline V lookup: CDR1 WSHSY, CDR2 SAAADI. CDR3 length: 13 residues. DNA of the CDR3: TGCGCCAGCAGTGGGGACAGGAACACTGAAGCTTTCTTT. It yields the protein CASSGDRNTEAFF.

The chain recombines TRBV7-2 with TRBJ1-1; D might be TRBD1 (5 bases). In germline, CDR1 is SGHTA, CDR2 FQGNSA. Trimming cost V 2 bases and J 4 bases, with 17 bases left between them. This CDR3 comprises 16 residues. The CDR3 nucleotides are TGTGCCAGCAGCTTAAATTCCAGGGCTTGGAGCACTGAAGCTTTCTTT. Translated: CASSLNSRAWSTEAFF.

CDR3 DNA: TGCGCCAGCAGCCATCGGGGCAACGGGAATGGCTACACCTTC. Its translation: CASSHRGNGNGYTF. This chain links TRBV4-1 with TRBJ1-2; D is perhaps TRBD1 (5 bases). Per germline, CDR1 MGHRA and CDR2 YSYEKL. Trimming removed 3 bases from V and 6 bases from J, with 14 bases in between. This CDR3 spans 14 amino acids.

The chain is built from TRBV19 and TRBJ2-4; D is perhaps TRBD1 or TRBD2 (5 bases each). The CDR3 spans 14 residues. Looked up from germline, CDR1 is LNHDA and CDR2 is SQIVND (reference sequence). The V end was cut by 3 bases, the J end by 1 base, with 7 bases between. CDR3 in DNA: TGTGCCAGTAGTATTTGGGGGGCCAAAAACATTCAGTACTTC. Translating it yields CASSIWGAKNIQYF.

The gene calls are TRBV7-9 and TRBJ2-3; 7 bases map to TRBD2. Trimming took 7 bases from V and 4 from J; bases not matched to a gene: 17. The CDR3 runs 17 residues. Germline CDR1 is SEHNR and CDR2 is FQNEAQ (reference sequence). The CDR3 spells CASTLFPTSSTPDTQYF. DNA for the CDR3: TGTGCCAGCACCCTATTCCCGACTAGCTCCACACCAGATACGCAGTATTTT.